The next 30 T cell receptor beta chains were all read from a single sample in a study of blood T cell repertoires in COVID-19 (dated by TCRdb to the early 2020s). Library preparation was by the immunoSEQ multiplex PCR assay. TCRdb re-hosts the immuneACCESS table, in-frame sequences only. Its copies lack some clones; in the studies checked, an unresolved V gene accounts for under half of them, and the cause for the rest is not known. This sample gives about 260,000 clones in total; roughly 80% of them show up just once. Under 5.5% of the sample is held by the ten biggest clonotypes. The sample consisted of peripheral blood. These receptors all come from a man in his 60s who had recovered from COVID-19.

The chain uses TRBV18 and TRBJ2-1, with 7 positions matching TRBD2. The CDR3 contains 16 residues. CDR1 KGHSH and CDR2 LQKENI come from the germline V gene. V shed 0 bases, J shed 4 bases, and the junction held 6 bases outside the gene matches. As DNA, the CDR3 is TGTGCCAGCTCACCACCGATAGCGGGCGCTTACAATGAGCAGTTCTTC. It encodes CASSPPIAGAYNEQFF.

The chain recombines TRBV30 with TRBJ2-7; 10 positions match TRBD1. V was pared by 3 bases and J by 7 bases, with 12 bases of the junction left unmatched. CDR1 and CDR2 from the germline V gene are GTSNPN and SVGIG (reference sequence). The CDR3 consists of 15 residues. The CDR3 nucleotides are TGTGCCTGGAGGGTGGCGGGACAGGGGTGGTGGGAGCAGTACTTC. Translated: CAWRVAGQGWWEQYF.

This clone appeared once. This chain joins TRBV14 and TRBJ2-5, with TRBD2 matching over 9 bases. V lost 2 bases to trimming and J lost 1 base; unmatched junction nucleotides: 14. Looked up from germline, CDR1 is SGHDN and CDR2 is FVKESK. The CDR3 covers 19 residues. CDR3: CASSQYGQGGRVGQETQYF. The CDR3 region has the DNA TGTGCCAGCAGCCAATACGGGCAAGGCGGGAGGGTCGGCCAAGAGACCCAGTACTTC.

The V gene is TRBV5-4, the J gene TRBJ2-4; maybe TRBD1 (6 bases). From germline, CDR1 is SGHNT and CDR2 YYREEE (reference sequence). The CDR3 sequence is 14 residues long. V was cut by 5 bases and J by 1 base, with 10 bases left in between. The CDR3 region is CASSGQGAKNIQYF. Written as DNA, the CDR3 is TGTGCCAGCAGTGGGCAGGGGGCCAAAAACATTCAGTACTTC.

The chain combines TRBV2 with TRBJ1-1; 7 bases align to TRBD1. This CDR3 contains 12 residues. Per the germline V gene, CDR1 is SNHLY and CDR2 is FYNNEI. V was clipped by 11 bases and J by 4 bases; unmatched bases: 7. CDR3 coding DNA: TGTGCCGGGGCCCCAGGGGGCACTGAAGCTTTCTTT. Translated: CAGAPGGTEAFF.

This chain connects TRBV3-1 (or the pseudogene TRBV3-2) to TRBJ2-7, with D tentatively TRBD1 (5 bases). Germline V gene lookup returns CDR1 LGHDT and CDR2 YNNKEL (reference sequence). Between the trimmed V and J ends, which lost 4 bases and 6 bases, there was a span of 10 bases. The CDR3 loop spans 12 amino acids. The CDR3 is CASSPGHGEQYF. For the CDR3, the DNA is TGTGCCAGCAGCCCCGGACACGGCGAGCAGTACTTC.

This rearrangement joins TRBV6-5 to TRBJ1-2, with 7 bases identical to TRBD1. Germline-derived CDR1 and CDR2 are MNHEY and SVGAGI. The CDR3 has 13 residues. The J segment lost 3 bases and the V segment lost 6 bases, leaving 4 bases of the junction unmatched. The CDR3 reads CASRRTGHYGYTF. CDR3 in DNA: TGTGCCAGCAGACGGACAGGACACTATGGCTACACCTTC.

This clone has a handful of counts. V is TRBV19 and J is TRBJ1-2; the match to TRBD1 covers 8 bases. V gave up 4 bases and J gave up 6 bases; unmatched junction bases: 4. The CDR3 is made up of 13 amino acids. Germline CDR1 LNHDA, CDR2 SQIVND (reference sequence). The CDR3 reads CASSNDRGDGYTF. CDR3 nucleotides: TGTGCCAGTAGTAACGACAGGGGAGATGGCTACACCTTC.

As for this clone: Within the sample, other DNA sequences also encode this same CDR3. In nucleotides, the CDR3 is TGTGCCAGCAGTCGGGACAGGCGAACCTACGAGCAGTACTTC. It encodes CASSRDRRTYEQYF. The chain is built from TRBV6-5 and TRBJ2-7, with 8 nucleotides matching TRBD1. Germline V gives CDR1 MNHEY, CDR2 SVGAGI. The CDR3 runs to 14 residues. Trimming took 5 bases from V and 2 from J; bases not matched to a gene: 5.

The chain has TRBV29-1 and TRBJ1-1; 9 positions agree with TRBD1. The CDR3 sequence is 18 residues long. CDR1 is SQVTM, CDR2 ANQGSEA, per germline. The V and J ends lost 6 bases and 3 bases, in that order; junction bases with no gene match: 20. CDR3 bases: TGCAGCGTCCCCCATCGTAAAGCAGGGACAGGGAAGGACACTGAAGCTTTCTTT. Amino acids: CSVPHRKAGTGKDTEAFF.

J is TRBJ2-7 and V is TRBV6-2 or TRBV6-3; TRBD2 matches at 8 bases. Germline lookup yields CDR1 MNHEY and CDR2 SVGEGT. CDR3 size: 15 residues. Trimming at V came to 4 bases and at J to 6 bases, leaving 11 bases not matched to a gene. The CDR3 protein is CASSSNPGGSFEQYF. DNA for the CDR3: TGTGCCAGCAGTTCAAACCCGGGGGGGAGCTTCGAGCAGTACTTC.

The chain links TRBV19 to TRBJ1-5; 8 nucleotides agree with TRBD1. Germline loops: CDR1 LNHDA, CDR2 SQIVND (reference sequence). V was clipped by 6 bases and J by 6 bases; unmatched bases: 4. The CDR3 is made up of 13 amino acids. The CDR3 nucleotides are TGTGCCAGTAGGGACAGGGCCGGTCAGCCCCAGCATTTT. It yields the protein CASRDRAGQPQHF.

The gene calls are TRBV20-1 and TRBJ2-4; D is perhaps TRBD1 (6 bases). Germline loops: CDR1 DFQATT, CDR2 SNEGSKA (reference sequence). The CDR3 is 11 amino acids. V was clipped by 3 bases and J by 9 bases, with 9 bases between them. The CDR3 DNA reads TGCAGTGCTAGGAACAGGGCCATTCAGTACTTC. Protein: CSARNRAIQYF.

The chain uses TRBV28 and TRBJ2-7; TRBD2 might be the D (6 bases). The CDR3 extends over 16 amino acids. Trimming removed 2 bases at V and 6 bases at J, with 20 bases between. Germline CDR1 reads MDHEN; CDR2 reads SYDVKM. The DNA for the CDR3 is TGTGCCAGCAGTTTAGGTTCCCTAGCCCAAGCGGGCGAGCAGTACTTC. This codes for CASSLGSLAQAGEQYF.

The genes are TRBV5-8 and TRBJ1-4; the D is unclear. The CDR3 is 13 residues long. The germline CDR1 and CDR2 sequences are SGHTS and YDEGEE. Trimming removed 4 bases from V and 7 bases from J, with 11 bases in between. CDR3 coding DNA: TGTGCCAGCAGCCCGGTTTTAAGTGAAAAACTGTTTTTT. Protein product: CASSPVLSEKLFF.

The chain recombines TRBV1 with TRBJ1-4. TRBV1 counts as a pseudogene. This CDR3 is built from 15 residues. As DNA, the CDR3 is TGCACCAGCAGCCGTACGGCCGGAGTTAATGAAAAACTGTTTTTT. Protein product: CTSSRTAGVNEKLFF.

CDR3 sequence (DNA): TGTGCCTGGAGGAGGAGCAGGAACACCGGGGAGCTGTTTTTT. This sequence encodes CAWRRSRNTGELFF. The chain is built from TRBV30 and TRBJ2-2; D uncertain. This CDR3 contains 14 residues. CDR1 and CDR2 (germline): GTSNPN, SVGIG (reference sequence). V was clipped by 3 bases and J by 1 base, with 9 bases between them.

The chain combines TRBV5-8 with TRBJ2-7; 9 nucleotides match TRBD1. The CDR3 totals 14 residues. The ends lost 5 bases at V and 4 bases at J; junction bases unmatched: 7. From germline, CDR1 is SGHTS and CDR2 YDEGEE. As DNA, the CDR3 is TGTGCCAGCAGACCCGGGACAGGGTTTTACGAGCAGTACTTC. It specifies CASRPGTGFYEQYF.

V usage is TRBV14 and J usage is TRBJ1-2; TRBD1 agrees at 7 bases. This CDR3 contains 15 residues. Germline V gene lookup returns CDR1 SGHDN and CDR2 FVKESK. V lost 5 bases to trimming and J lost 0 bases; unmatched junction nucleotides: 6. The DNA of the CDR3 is TGTGCCAGCAGCATCGGGACAGCTACTAACTATGGCTACACCTTC. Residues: CASSIGTATNYGYTF.

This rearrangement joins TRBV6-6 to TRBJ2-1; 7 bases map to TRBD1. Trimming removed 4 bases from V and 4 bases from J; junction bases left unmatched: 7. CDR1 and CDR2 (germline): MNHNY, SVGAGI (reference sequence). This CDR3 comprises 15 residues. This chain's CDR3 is CASSFNPTGYNEQFF. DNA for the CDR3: TGTGCCAGCAGTTTCAATCCGACAGGGTACAATGAGCAGTTCTTC.

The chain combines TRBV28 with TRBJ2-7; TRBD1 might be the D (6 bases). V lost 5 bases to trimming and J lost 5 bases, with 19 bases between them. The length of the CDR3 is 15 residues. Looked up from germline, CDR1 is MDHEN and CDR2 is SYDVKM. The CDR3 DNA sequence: TGTGCCAGCAGTAACATACAGGGCACCCGAAACGAGCAGTACTTC. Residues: CASSNIQGTRNEQYF.

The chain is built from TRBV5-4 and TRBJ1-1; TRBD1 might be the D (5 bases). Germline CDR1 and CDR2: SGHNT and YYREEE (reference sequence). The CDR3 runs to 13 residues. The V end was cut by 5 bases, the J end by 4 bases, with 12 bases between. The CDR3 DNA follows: TGTGCCAGCAGAGGACCCCAGGGCACTGAAGCTTTCTTT. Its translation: CASRGPQGTEAFF. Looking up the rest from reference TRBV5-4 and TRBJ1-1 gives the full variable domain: ETGVTQSPTHLIKTRGQQVTLRCSSQSGHNTVSWYQQALGQGPQFIFQYYREEENGRGNFPPRFSGLQFPNYSSELNVNALELDDSALYLCASRGPQGTEAFFGQGTRLTVV.

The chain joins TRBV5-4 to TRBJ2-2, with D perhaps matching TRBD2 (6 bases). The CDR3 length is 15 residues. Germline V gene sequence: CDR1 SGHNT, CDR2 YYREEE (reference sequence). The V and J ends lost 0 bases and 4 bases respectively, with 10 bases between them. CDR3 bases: TGTGCCAGCAGCTTGGCCCAGGGAGGCACCGGGGAGCTGTTTTTT. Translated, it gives CASSLAQGGTGELFF. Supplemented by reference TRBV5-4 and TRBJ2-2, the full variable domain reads ETGVTQSPTHLIKTRGQQVTLRCSSQSGHNTVSWYQQALGQGPQFIFQYYREEENGRGNFPPRFSGLQFPNYSSELNVNALELDDSALYLCASSLAQGGTGELFFGEGSRLTVL.

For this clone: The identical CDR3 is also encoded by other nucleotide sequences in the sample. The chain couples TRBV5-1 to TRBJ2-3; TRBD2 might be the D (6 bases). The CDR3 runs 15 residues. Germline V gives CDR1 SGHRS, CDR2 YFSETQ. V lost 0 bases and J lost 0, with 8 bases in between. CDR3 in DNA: TGCGCCAGCAGCTTGGTTGGGGGGAGCACAGATACGCAGTATTTT. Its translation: CASSLVGGSTDTQYF.

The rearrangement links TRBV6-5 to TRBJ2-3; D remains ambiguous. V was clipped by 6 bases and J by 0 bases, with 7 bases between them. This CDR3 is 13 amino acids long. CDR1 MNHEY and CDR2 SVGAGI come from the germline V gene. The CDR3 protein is CASRLDSTDTQYF. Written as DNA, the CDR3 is TGTGCCAGCAGGCTAGACAGCACAGATACGCAGTATTTT.

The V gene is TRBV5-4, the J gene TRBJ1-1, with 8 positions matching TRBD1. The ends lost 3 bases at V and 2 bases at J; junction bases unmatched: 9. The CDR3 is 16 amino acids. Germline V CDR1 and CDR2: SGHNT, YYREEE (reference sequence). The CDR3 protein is CASSSRDRWVNTEAFF. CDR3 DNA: TGTGCCAGCAGCTCCCGGGACAGGTGGGTCAACACTGAAGCTTTCTTT.

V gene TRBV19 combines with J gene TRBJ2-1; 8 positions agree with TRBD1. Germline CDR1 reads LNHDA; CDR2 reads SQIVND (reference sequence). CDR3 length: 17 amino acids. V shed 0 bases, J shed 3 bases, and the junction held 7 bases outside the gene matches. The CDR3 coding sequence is TGTGCCAGTAGTATAGATGTGAGGACAGGGTTCTACAATGAGCAGTTCTTC. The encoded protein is CASSIDVRTGFYNEQFF.

This chain's CDR3 is CASRQGSVWAFF. CDR3 nucleotide sequence: TGTGCCAGCAGGCAGGGGAGTGTGTGGGCTTTCTTT. This chain links TRBV6-4 with TRBJ1-1, with D maybe TRBD1 (6 bases). CDR3 length equals 12 residues. V was trimmed by 6 bases and J by 11 bases, leaving 16 bases between them. The germline V gene has CDR1 MRHNA and CDR2 SNTAGT.

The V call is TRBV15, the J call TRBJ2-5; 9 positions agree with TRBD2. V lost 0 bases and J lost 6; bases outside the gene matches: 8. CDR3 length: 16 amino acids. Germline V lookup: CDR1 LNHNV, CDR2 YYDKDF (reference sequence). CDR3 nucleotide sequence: TGTGCCACCAGCAGAGATCGCGGACTAGCGATGAAGACCCAGTACTTC. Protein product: CATSRDRGLAMKTQYF.

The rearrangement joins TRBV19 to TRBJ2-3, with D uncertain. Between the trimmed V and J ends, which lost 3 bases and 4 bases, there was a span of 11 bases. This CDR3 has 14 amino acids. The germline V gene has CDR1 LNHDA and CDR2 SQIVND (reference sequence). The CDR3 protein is CASSITARPDTQYF. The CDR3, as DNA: TGTGCCAGTAGTATCACTGCCCGCCCAGATACGCAGTATTTT.